The clone carrying this T cell receptor beta chain was counted only a few times. The antigen is undetermined. Regions amplified from RNA transcripts were the TCR beta CDR3 regions. The HTBI primer set drove a first-round RT-PCR of the TCR CDR3. TCRdb reprocessed the multiplex PCR reads via MiXCR and lists one record per CDR3 protein. The sample holds about 500,000 distinct CDR3 sequences, 46% seen once. V was clipped by 4 bases and J by 7 bases, with 19 bases between them. Germline V gene data show CDR1 as MNHEY and CDR2 as SVGAGI. The CDR3 length is 16 residues. This sample is drawn from a study of T cells in Graves' hyperthyroidism and ophthalmopathy. Study-wide findings and caveats: In the analysis, a 13 V-J model separated ophthalmopathy from stable hyperthyroidism. The majority of expanded thyroid clonotypes above 0.001 also appeared in blood.

The diagnoses drew upon clinical symptoms, serum thyroxine and TRAb, thyroid ultrasound and orbital computed tomography. The clonotype was recovered from an adult woman with Graves' disease, either hyperthyroidism or ophthalmopathy (not recorded which). The chain carries TRBV6-5 and TRBJ2-2; either TRBD1 or TRBD2 may fit D (5 bases each). The sequenced material came from peripheral blood or thyroid tissue (not recorded which). CDR3 amino acids: CASSSILRGRGGELFF. The CDR3 DNA follows: TGTGCCAGCAGTTCGATACTCCGGGGCCGCGGCGGGGAGCTGTTTTTT.